This entry lists 11 T cell receptor beta chains sequenced from one sample in a study of cytomegalovirus exposure and HLA in healthy donors. Use of 60 Vbeta and 13 Jbeta primers characterized the PCR. Repertoires were generated with immunoSEQ multiplex PCR, while TCRdb's copy carries only in-frame clones and drops some. The sample lists approximately 140,000 clones; about 80% were seen once. The specimen was PBMCs. The source is a male donor in good health and CMV-seronegative.

The count of this clone is one. The rearrangement uses TRBV5-4 and TRBJ2-5, with 10 positions matching TRBD1. Germline CDR1 and CDR2: SGHNT and YYREEE (reference sequence). J was trimmed by 1 base and V by 3 bases; bases with no gene match: 6. The CDR3 spans 16 residues. The DNA for the CDR3 is TGTGCCAGCAGCTGGGGGGGACAGGGGAGCCAAGAGACCCAGTACTTC. The encoded protein is CASSWGGQGSQETQYF.

This clone was recorded only once. The rearrangement links TRBV10-2 to TRBJ1-2; tentatively, D is TRBD1 (5 bases). The CDR3 contains 12 residues. Germline V gene lookup returns CDR1 WSHSY and CDR2 SAAADI. Trimming cost V 6 bases and J 5 bases, with 10 bases left between them. The CDR3 region is CASSGAGYGYTF. Here the CDR3 DNA reads TGCGCCAGCAGCGGGGCGGGGTATGGCTACACCTTC.

The rearrangement joins TRBV19 to TRBJ2-3; 10 bases are a match to TRBD2. CDR3 length: 15 amino acids. Per the germline V gene, CDR1 is LNHDA and CDR2 is SQIVND (reference sequence). Here the CDR3 reads CGGLVSGGLTDTQYF. DNA of the CDR3: TGTGGTGGGTTGGTTAGCGGGGGGCTTACAGATACGCAGTATTTT.

This rearrangement joins TRBV11-3 to TRBJ2-7, with D possibly TRBD2 on 6 matching bases. CDR1 SGHNT and CDR2 YENEEA come from the germline V gene. The CDR3 contains 15 residues. V lost 0 bases and J lost 2, with 11 bases in between. The CDR3 nucleotides read TGTGCCAGCAGCTTAGAGGGAGGAGACGCCTACGAGCAGTACTTC. Protein: CASSLEGGDAYEQYF.

The chain combines TRBV28 with TRBJ2-2; possible D gene TRBD1, 7 bases. Per germline, CDR1 MDHEN and CDR2 SYDVKM. This CDR3 is 15 amino acids long. Trimming took off 6 bases at V and 3 bases at J, with 14 bases between the two ends. CDR3 bases: TGTGCCAGCAGGCGCGGGACAGTAGACACCGGGGAGCTGTTTTTT. It translates to CASRRGTVDTGELFF.

The chain is built from TRBV7-9 and TRBJ1-2, with D possibly being TRBD1 (6 bases). The CDR3 runs 14 residues. The ends were cut back, 3 bases at V and 4 bases at J, with 12 bases in the middle. CDR1 is SEHNR, CDR2 FQNEAQ, per germline (reference sequence). CDR3 protein: CASSFGGPRYGYTF. DNA for the CDR3: TGTGCCAGCAGCTTCGGGGGGCCCCGCTATGGCTACACCTTC. The full variable domain, in which reference TRBV7-9 and TRBJ1-2 provide the parts outside the CDR3, is DTGVSQNPRHKITKRGQNVTFRCDPISEHNRLYWYRQTLGQGPEFLTYFQNEAQLEKSRLLSDRFSAERPKGSFSTLEIQRTEQGDSAMYLCASSFGGPRYGYTFGSGTRLTVV.

The gene calls are TRBV13 and TRBJ1-1; the D is unclear. Germline CDR1 and CDR2: PRHDT and FYEKMQ (reference sequence). Trimming left V 5 bases short and J 7 bases short, with 14 bases between. This CDR3 comprises 13 residues. The CDR3 loop reads CASSPRVRVEAFF. CDR3 DNA sequence: TGTGCCAGCAGCCCTAGGGTGAGGGTTGAAGCTTTCTTT.

The V and J genes are TRBV6-7 and TRBJ2-7, with D maybe TRBD1 (6 bases). TRBV6-7 is given ORF status, its function remaining uncertain. The ends were cut back, 6 bases at V and 4 bases at J, with 16 bases in the middle. The CDR3 is 14 residues long. For the CDR3, the DNA is TGTGCCAGCAGAGCGACAGGATCTAGGTACGAGCAGTACTTC. Amino acids: CASRATGSRYEQYF.

The chain carries TRBV7-2 and TRBJ1-1, with 11 bases identical to TRBD1. The CDR3 has 14 residues. Trimming took 5 bases from V and 6 from J; bases not matched to a gene: 5. Looked up from germline, CDR1 is SGHTA and CDR2 is FQGNSA. The CDR3 nucleotides are TGTGCCAGCAGCCGGGGACAGGGGGAATCTGAAGCTTTCTTT. Protein product: CASSRGQGESEAFF.

The V call is TRBV5-5, the J call TRBJ2-2, with 7 positions matching TRBD2. The V gene end was trimmed by 1 base and the J gene end by 5 bases; junction bases not matched to a gene: 17. This CDR3 has 19 residues. Germline lookup yields CDR1 SGHKS and CDR2 YYEKEE (reference sequence). CDR3 in DNA: TGTGCCAGCAGCTTGCACTTCACAGGAGCAAGGGGAGGGACCGGGGAGCTGTTTTTT. This gives the protein CASSLHFTGARGGTGELFF.

The CDR3 DNA sequence: TGCGCCAGCACCCAAATCTCAGGAGGCGGCGAGCAGTACTTC. This gives the protein CASTQISGGGEQYF. The chain recombines TRBV10-2 with TRBJ2-7; D is possibly TRBD2 (5 bases). Per germline, CDR1 WSHSY and CDR2 SAAADI. V lost 7 bases to trimming and J lost 6 bases, with 19 bases between them. The CDR3 is 14 amino acids.